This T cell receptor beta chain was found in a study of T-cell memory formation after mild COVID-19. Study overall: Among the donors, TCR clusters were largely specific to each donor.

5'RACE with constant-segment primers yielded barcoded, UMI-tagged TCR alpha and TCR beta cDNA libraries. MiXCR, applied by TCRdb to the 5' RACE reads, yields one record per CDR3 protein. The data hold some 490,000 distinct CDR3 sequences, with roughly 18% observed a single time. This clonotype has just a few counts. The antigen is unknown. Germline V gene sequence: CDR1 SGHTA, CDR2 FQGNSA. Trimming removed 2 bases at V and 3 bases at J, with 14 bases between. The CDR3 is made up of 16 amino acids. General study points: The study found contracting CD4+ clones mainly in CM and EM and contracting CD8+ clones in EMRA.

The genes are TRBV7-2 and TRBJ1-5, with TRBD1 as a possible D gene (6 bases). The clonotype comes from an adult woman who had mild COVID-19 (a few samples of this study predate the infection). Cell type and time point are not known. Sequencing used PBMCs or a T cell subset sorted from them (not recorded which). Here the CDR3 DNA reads TGTGCCAGCAGCTTAATGGGGGCGAGTAACAATCAGCCCCAGCATTTT. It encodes CASSLMGASNNQPQHF.